These 13 T cell receptor beta chains originate from one sample sequenced in a study of T cell responses to AZD1222 COVID-19 vaccine. The method was immunoSEQ multiplex PCR; TCRdb's version includes in-frame clones alone and lacks a portion of them. The sample lists over 90,000 clones, around nine tenths occurring once. This sample comprised peripheral blood, obtained on day 0 of AZD1222 vaccination. The receptor source for this set is an adult in good health.

The chain joins TRBV5-1 to TRBJ2-7; D call uncertain. Germline CDR1 SGHRS, CDR2 YFSETQ. The CDR3 spans 14 residues. Trimming removed 6 bases at V and 6 bases at J, with 19 bases between. The CDR3 loop is CASTPSSLDGEQYF. CDR3 coding DNA: TGCGCCAGCACCCCGTCCTCATTAGACGGCGAGCAGTACTTC.

The chain recombines TRBV11-2 with TRBJ1-5; D not certain. Trimming took 1 base from V and 1 from J, leaving 5 bases between them. CDR3 length equals 14 residues. Per the germline V gene, CDR1 is SGHAT and CDR2 is FQNNGV. CDR3 in amino acids: CASSLADSNQPQHF. In DNA form, the CDR3 reads TGTGCCAGCAGCTTAGCCGACAGCAATCAGCCCCAGCATTTT.

This chain connects TRBV7-2 to TRBJ1-4; no clear D gene. This CDR3 is built from 15 residues. V was pared by 0 bases and J by 8 bases, with 13 bases between. Germline CDR1 SGHTA, CDR2 FQGNSA. The CDR3 is CASSLAVAVREKLFF. Written as DNA, the CDR3 is TGTGCCAGCAGCTTAGCTGTGGCAGTGAGAGAAAAACTGTTTTTT.

The chain recombines TRBV3-1 (or the pseudogene TRBV3-2) with TRBJ2-2; D tentatively reads TRBD1 or TRBD2 (5 bases each). CDR3 size: 18 residues. V lost 6 bases to trimming and J lost 0 bases, with 20 bases between them. From germline, CDR1 is LGHDT and CDR2 YNNKEL (reference sequence). For the CDR3, the DNA is TGTGCCAGCAGACTTAAAATCGGGACGGAAACGAACACCGGGGAGCTGTTTTTT. This sequence encodes CASRLKIGTETNTGELFF.

The chain uses TRBV19 and TRBJ1-1; 7 bases are a match to TRBD1. The V gene's germline CDR1 is LNHDA and CDR2 SQIVND (reference sequence). This CDR3 comprises 15 residues. With 6 bases clipped from V and 4 bases from J, the junction kept 11 bases outside the gene matches. The CDR3 sequence is CASRWMAGGGTEAFF. As DNA, the CDR3 is TGTGCCAGTAGATGGATGGCAGGGGGAGGCACTGAAGCTTTCTTT.

The chain links TRBV10-3 to TRBJ1-5; D gene unclear. The CDR3 length is 15 residues. Between the trimmed V and J ends, which lost 4 bases and 1 base, there was a span of 11 bases. Germline CDR1 ENHRY, CDR2 SYGVKD. The CDR3, as DNA: TGTGCCATCAGTGCCGGTGCCCAGAGCAATCAGCCCCAGCATTTT. Its translation: CAISAGAQSNQPQHF.

CDR3 amino acids: CASSLSPGSGNTIYF. CDR3 in DNA: TGTGCCAGCAGCTTAAGTCCAGGGTCCGGAAACACCATATATTTT. The gene calls are TRBV7-3 and TRBJ1-3, with D perhaps TRBD1 (5 bases). Germline V gene sequence: CDR1 SGHTA, CDR2 FQGTGA. This CDR3 is built from 15 residues. V lost 1 base and J 4 bases, leaving 11 bases between the germline ends.

About this clone: Other DNA sequences in the same sample also yield this CDR3. The V and J genes are TRBV12-3 or TRBV12-4 and TRBJ1-1; unclear D gene. The germline V and J ends were trimmed by 1 base and 4 bases, with 1 base remaining between them. This CDR3 has 11 amino acids. The CDR3 bases are TGTGCCAGCAGTTTAGGCACTGAAGCTTTCTTT. Translated: CASSLGTEAFF.

The chain links TRBV6-5 to TRBJ1-2, with 8 bases matching TRBD1. Looked up from germline, CDR1 is MNHEY and CDR2 is SVGAGI. There are 13 residues in the CDR3. After removal of 6 bases from V and 7 bases from J, the junction contained 7 bases not matched to a gene. The CDR3, as DNA: TGTGCCAGCAGCCAGGACAGGGTCAGTGGCTACACCTTC. It codes for CASSQDRVSGYTF.

V gene TRBV7-9 combines with J gene TRBJ1-1; TRBD1 matches at 7 bases. This CDR3 is built from 15 residues. CDR1 and CDR2 (germline): SEHNR, FQNEAQ (reference sequence). V lost 5 bases, J lost 1 base, and 7 bases stayed unmatched. CDR3: CASSPLGTANTEAFF. The DNA of the CDR3 is TGTGCCAGCAGCCCCCTTGGGACAGCGAACACTGAAGCTTTCTTT. Together with reference TRBV7-9 and TRBJ1-1, the CDR3 gives the full variable domain: DTGVSQNPRHKITKRGQNVTFRCDPISEHNRLYWYRQTLGQGPEFLTYFQNEAQLEKSRLLSDRFSAERPKGSFSTLEIQRTEQGDSAMYLCASSPLGTANTEAFFGQGTRLTVV.

This CDR3 is CASSQGLVATNEKLFF. The CDR3 DNA reads as TGCGCCAGCAGCCAGGGCCTCGTTGCAACTAATGAAAAACTGTTTTTT. V usage is TRBV4-3 and J usage is TRBJ1-4; D uncertain. The CDR3 consists of 16 residues. Trimming took off 3 bases at V and 0 bases at J, with 11 bases between the two ends. CDR1 and CDR2 from the germline V gene are LGHNA and YSLEER.

The chain carries TRBV7-2 and TRBJ1-6, with a weak D call TRBD1 (6 bases). The CDR3 totals 14 residues. Trimming cost V 5 bases and J 10 bases, with 15 bases left between them. CDR1 and CDR2 (germline): SGHTA, FQGNSA. The CDR3 region has the DNA TGTGCCAGCAGCACATACAGGGAGTACTCACCCCTCCACTTT. It codes for CASSTYREYSPLHF. The variable domain in full, with the rest retrieved from reference TRBV7-2 and TRBJ1-6, is GAGVSQSPSNKVTEKGKDVELRCDPISGHTALYWYRQSLGQGLEFLIYFQGNSAPDKSGLPSDRFSAERTGGSVSTLTIQRTQQEDSAVYLCASSTYREYSPLHFGNGTRLTVT.

The chain is built from TRBV19 and TRBJ2-1, with D maybe TRBD2 (6 bases). Trimming cost V 5 bases and J 5 bases, with 13 bases left between them. CDR1 is LNHDA, CDR2 SQIVND, per germline (reference sequence). The CDR3 is made up of 14 amino acids. CDR3 protein: CASSPTGLNNEQFF. CDR3 nucleotides: TGTGCCAGTAGTCCGACGGGACTTAACAATGAGCAGTTCTTC.